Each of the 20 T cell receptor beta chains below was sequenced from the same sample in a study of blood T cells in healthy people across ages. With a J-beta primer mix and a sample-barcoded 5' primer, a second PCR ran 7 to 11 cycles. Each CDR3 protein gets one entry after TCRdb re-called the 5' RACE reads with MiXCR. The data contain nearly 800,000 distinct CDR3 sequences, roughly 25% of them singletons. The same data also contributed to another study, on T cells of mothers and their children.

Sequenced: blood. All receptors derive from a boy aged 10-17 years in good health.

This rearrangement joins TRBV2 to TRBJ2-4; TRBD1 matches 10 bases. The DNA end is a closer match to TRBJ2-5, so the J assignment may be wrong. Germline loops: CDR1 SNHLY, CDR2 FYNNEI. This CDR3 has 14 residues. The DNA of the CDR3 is TGTGCCAGCAGGCCGGGACAGGGGTTGGAGACCCAGTACTTC. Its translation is CASRPGQGLETQYF.

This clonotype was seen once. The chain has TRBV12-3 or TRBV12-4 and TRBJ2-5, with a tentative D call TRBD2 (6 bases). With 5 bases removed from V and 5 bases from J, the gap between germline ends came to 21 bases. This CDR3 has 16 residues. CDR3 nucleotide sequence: TGTGCCAGCAGTCCCCCCCTGGCCTGGGGGGTTGAGACCCAGTACTTC. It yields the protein CASSPPLAWGVETQYF.

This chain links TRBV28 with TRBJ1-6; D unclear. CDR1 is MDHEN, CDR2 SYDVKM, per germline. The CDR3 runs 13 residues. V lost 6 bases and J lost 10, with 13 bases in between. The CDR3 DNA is TGTGCCAGCAGCCTCTCGGGAGGGTCACCCCTCCACTTT. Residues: CASSLSGGSPLHF.

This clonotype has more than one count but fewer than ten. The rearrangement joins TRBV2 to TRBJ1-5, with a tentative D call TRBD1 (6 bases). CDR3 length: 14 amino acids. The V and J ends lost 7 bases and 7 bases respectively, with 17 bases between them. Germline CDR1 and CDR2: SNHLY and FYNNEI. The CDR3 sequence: CASTYSGARQPQHF. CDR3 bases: TGTGCCAGCACTTACTCAGGGGCGCGACAGCCCCAGCATTTT. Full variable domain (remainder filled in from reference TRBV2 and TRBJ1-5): EPEVTQTPSHQVTQMGQEVILRCVPISNHLYFYWYRQILGQKVEFLVSFYNNEISEKSEIFDDQFSVERPDGSNFTLKIRSTKLEDSAMYFCASTYSGARQPQHFGDGTRLSIL.

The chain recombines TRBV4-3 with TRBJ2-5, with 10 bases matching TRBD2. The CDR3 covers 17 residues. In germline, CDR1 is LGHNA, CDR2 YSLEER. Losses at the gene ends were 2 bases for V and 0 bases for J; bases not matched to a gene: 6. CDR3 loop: CASSQRTSGGYQETQYF. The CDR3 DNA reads TGCGCCAGCAGCCAACGGACTAGCGGAGGGTACCAAGAGACCCAGTACTTC.

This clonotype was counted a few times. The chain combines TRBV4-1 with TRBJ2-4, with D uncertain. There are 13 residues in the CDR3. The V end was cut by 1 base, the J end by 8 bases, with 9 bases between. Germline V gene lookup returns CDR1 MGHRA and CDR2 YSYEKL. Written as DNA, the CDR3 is TGCGCCAGCAGCCAAGTGGATGGTGACATTCAGTACTTC. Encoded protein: CASSQVDGDIQYF.

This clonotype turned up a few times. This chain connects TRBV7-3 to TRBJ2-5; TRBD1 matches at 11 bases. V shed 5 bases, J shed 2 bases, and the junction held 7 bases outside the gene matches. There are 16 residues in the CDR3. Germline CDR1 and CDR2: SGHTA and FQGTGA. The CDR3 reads CASSTGTGGDQETQYF. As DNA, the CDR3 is TGTGCCAGCAGCACTGGGACAGGGGGAGATCAAGAGACCCAGTACTTC.

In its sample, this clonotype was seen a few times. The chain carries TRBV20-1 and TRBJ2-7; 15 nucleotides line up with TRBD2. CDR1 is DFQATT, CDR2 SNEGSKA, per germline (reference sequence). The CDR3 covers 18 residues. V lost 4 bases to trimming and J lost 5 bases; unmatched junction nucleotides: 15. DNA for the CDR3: TGCAGTGCTACGCAACGATGGACTAGCGGGAGGGCACTCGACGAGCAGTACTTC. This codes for CSATQRWTSGRALDEQYF.

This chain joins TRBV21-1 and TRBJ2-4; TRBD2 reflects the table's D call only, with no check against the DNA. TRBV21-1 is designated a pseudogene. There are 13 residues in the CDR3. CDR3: CASSKGEGNIQYF. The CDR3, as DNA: TGTGCCAGCAGCAAAGGCGAGGGAAACATTCAGTACTTC.

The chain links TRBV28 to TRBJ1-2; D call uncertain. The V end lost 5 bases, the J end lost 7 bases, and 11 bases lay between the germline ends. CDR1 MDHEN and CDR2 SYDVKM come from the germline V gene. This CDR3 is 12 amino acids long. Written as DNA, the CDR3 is TGTGCCAGCAGTCTCCTCGACACTGGCTACACCTTC. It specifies CASSLLDTGYTF.

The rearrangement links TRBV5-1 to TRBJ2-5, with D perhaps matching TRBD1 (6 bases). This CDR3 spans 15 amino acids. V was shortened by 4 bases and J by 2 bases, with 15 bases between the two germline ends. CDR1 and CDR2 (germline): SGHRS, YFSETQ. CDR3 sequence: CASSRGTAEQETQYF. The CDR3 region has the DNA TGCGCCAGCAGCAGGGGGACGGCCGAACAAGAGACCCAGTACTTC.

This CDR3 is CASSQRTEGYEQYF. In nucleotides, the CDR3 is TGCGCCAGCAGCCAAAGGACAGAGGGGTACGAGCAGTACTTC. The chain carries TRBV4-3 and TRBJ2-7; D is perhaps TRBD1 (6 bases). Deletions cut 2 bases from V and 4 bases from J, with 12 bases between. The CDR3 runs to 14 residues. The germline V gene encodes CDR1 LGHNA and CDR2 YSLEER.

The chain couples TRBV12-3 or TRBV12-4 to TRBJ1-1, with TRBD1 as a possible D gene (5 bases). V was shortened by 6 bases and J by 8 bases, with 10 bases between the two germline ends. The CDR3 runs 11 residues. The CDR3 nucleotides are TGTGCCAGCAGCACAGGAACAGAAGCTTTCTTT. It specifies CASSTGTEAFF.

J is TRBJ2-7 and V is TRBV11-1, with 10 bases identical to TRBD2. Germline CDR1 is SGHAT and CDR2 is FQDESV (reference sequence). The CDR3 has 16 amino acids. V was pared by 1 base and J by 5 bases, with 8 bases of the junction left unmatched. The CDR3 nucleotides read TGTGCCAGCAGCTTAGAGTACGGACTAGCGGCGCACGAGCAGTACTTC. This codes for CASSLEYGLAAHEQYF.

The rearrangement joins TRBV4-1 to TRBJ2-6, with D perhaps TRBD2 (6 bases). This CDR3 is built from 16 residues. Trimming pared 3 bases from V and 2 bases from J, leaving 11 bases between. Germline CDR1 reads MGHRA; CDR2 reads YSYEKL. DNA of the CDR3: TGCGCCAGCAGCCACCCCAGGAGGGCTGGGGCCAACGTCCTGACTTTC. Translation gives CASSHPRRAGANVLTF.

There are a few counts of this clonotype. The CDR3: CASSLETSGVNEQFF. CDR3 nucleotides: TGTGCCAGCAGTTTAGAGACTAGCGGGGTGAATGAGCAGTTCTTC. The rearrangement links TRBV12-3 or TRBV12-4 to TRBJ2-1; TRBD2 agrees at 11 bases. CDR3 length: 15 amino acids. V lost 1 base, J lost 7 bases, and 3 bases stayed unmatched.

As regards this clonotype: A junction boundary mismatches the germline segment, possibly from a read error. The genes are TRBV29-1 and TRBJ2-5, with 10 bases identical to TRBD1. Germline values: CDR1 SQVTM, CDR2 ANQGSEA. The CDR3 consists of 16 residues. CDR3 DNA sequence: TGCAGCGTTGAAAGATTTTGGGACAGGGGTTACAATGAGCAGTCCTTC. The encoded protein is CSVERFWDRGYNEQSF.

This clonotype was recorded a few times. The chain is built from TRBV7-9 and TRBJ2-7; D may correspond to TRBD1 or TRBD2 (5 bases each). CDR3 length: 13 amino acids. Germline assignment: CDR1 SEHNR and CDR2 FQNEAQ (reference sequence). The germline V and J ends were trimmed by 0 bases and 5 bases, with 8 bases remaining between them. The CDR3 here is CASSLAGTHEQYF. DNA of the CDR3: TGTGCCAGCAGCTTAGCGGGGACCCACGAGCAGTACTTC.

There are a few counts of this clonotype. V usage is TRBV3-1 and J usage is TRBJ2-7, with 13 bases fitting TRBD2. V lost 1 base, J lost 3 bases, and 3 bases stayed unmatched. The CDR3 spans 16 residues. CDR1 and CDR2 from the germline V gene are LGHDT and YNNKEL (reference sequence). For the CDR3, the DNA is TGTGCCAGCAGCCAAGGCGGACTAGCGGGAGTCTACGAGCAGTACTTC. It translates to CASSQGGLAGVYEQYF.

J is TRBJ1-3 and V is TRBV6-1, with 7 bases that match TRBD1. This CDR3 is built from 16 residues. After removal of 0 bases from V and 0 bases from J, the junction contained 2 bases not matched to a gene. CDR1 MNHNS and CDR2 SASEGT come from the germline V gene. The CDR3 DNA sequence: TGTGCCAGCAGTGAAGCGCGACAGGGCTCTGGAAACACCATATATTTT. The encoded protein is CASSEARQGSGNTIYF.